A single sample is the source of the 18 T cell receptor beta chains below, sequenced in a study of T cells after yellow fever vaccination. TCRdb passed the 5' RACE reads through MiXCR, listing each CDR3 protein once. The sample includes some 150,000 distinct CDR3 sequences, roughly a tenth of them seen just once. The sequences come from CD8+ T cells sorted from PBMCs, collected 45 days after the yellow fever booster vaccination. All receptors come from a man in his late teens or twenties who received the YFV17D yellow fever vaccine.

The J gene is TRBJ2-2, the V gene TRBV5-6, with 10 bases fitting TRBD1. Germline values: CDR1 SGHDT, CDR2 YYEEEE. The CDR3 length is 16 residues. V lost 2 bases to trimming and J lost 6 bases; unmatched junction nucleotides: 7. CDR3 in amino acids: CASSFTGTGAPGELFF. The CDR3 nucleotides are TGTGCCAGCAGCTTCACCGGGACAGGGGCCCCCGGGGAGCTGTTTTTT.

The sample holds a few counts of this clonotype. The V gene is TRBV2, the J gene TRBJ1-2, with D perhaps TRBD1 (6 bases). Trimming removed 5 bases at V and 8 bases at J, with 24 bases between. Germline CDR1 and CDR2: SNHLY and FYNNEI. This CDR3 spans 16 amino acids. The CDR3 reads CASSTTPTWGAGGYTF. Here the CDR3 DNA reads TGTGCCAGCAGTACAACCCCGACATGGGGGGCGGGCGGCTACACCTTC.

This clonotype has more than one count but fewer than ten. The V gene is TRBV7-9, the J gene TRBJ2-7; D not resolved. CDR1 is SEHNR, CDR2 FQNEAQ, per germline (reference sequence). The CDR3 has 12 residues. With 9 bases removed from V and 2 bases from J, the gap between germline ends came to 11 bases. This CDR3 reads CASTTETYEQYF. DNA for the CDR3: TGTGCCAGTACGACGGAAACCTACGAGCAGTACTTC. The whole variable domain, filled in from reference TRBV7-9 and TRBJ2-7, reads DTGVSQNPRHKITKRGQNVTFRCDPISEHNRLYWYRQTLGQGPEFLTYFQNEAQLEKSRLLSDRFSAERPKGSFSTLEIQRTEQGDSAMYLCASTTETYEQYFGPGTRLTVT.

This clonotype was found a few times. The chain combines TRBV7-9 with TRBJ2-1, with unresolved D. This CDR3 region has 13 residues. Germline V gives CDR1 SEHNR, CDR2 FQNEAQ (reference sequence). V lost 7 bases and J 0 bases, leaving 7 bases between the germline ends. The CDR3 DNA reads as TGTGCCAGCACCCCCAGCTCCTACAATGAGCAGTTCTTC. Encoded protein: CASTPSSYNEQFF.

The table lists this clonotype with a few counts. The chain has TRBV15 and TRBJ2-2; D may be TRBD2 (5 bases). Germline V lookup: CDR1 LNHNV, CDR2 YYDKDF (reference sequence). V shed 5 bases and J shed 6 bases, with 7 bases lying between them. CDR3 length: 12 residues. CDR3 region: CATSRGSGELFF. CDR3 DNA: TGTGCCACCAGCCGAGGGTCCGGGGAGCTGTTTTTT.

This chain joins TRBV4-1 and TRBJ1-4; D is unresolved. Per the germline V gene, CDR1 is MGHRA and CDR2 is YSYEKL. Trimming took 3 bases from V and 7 from J, leaving 18 bases between them. CDR3 length: 16 amino acids. The CDR3 loop reads CASSHTGGGGSEKLFF. CDR3 bases: TGCGCCAGCAGCCATACCGGAGGAGGAGGGAGTGAAAAACTGTTTTTT.

This clonotype was observed at least ten times. V is TRBV6-4 and J is TRBJ2-1; 15 nucleotides line up with TRBD2. This CDR3 region has 15 residues. The germline V gene encodes CDR1 MRHNA and CDR2 SNTAGT. With V trimmed by 4 bases and J by 6 bases, 1 base remained unmatched. The CDR3 DNA sequence: TGTGCCAGCAGTGGGACTAGCGGGGGGGCCAATGAGCAGTTCTTC. This gives the protein CASSGTSGGANEQFF.

The chain couples TRBV25-1 to TRBJ2-1, with 12 bases aligning to TRBD2. Germline lookup yields CDR1 MGHDK and CDR2 SYGVNS. The CDR3 runs to 17 residues. Trimming removed 3 bases from V and 7 bases from J; junction bases left unmatched: 10. CDR3 sequence (DNA): TGTGCCAGCAGTGACACCGGGACTAGCGGGCCAAGGAATGAGCAGTTCTTC. Amino acid sequence: CASSDTGTSGPRNEQFF.

This rearrangement joins TRBV12-3 or TRBV12-4 to TRBJ2-5, with D possibly being TRBD2 (6 bases). The CDR3 has 15 residues. V was cut by 5 bases and J by 1 base, with 14 bases left in between. CDR3 sequence: CASSPIAGSQETQYF. CDR3 coding DNA: TGTGCCAGCAGTCCCATTGCGGGGAGCCAAGAGACCCAGTACTTC.

V gene TRBV11-2 combines with J gene TRBJ2-5, with 9 bases that match TRBD2. This CDR3 is 17 amino acids long. Germline V gene sequence: CDR1 SGHAT, CDR2 FQNNGV. V gave up 5 bases and J gave up 2 bases; unmatched junction bases: 12. DNA of the CDR3: TGTGCCAGCAGCCCCGGGAATTGGCGGGGGGGACAAGAGACCCAGTACTTC. This sequence encodes CASSPGNWRGGQETQYF.

This clonotype was detected only a few times. The chain employs TRBV30 and TRBJ1-2; 7 nucleotides line up with TRBD1. This CDR3 has 17 residues. The trim removed 0 bases at V and 6 bases at J, leaving 16 bases unmatched. Germline V gives CDR1 GTSNPN, CDR2 SVGIG (reference sequence). The CDR3 sequence is CAWSVPGQDLKGDGYTF. CDR3 nucleotide sequence: TGTGCCTGGAGTGTACCCGGACAGGATCTCAAAGGCGATGGCTACACCTTC.

The chain is built from TRBV7-9 and TRBJ2-5; D perhaps matches TRBD1 (6 bases). The V gene lost 5 bases and the J gene lost 4 bases, with 11 bases spanning the gap. Germline CDR1 reads SEHNR; CDR2 reads FQNEAQ (reference sequence). The CDR3 has 13 amino acids. The CDR3 is CASSNTGRETQYF. The CDR3 bases are TGTGCCAGCAGCAACACAGGGAGAGAGACCCAGTACTTC.

This chain joins TRBV29-1 and TRBJ2-5; possible D gene TRBD1, 5 bases. This CDR3 spans 14 amino acids. Germline V lookup: CDR1 SQVTM, CDR2 ANQGSEA. V lost 3 bases, J lost 3 bases, and 14 bases lay in between. In DNA form, the CDR3 reads TGCAGCGTTGAGTGGGTAGGGGTCGAAGAGACCCAGTACTTC. Residues: CSVEWVGVEETQYF.

In its sample, this clonotype was seen a few times. The V call is TRBV7-9, the J call TRBJ2-3, with 8 bases that match TRBD1. Germline CDR1 is SEHNR and CDR2 is FQNEAQ (reference sequence). This CDR3 spans 17 amino acids. V dropped 2 bases and J dropped 0; count of bases not matched to a gene: 7. In DNA form, the CDR3 reads TGTGCCAGCAGCTTATTTGGACAGGGACCTAGCACAGATACGCAGTATTTT. It codes for CASSLFGQGPSTDTQYF.

DNA for the CDR3: TGCGCCAGCAACCCCGGGACAGGGGATGAAAAACTGTTTTTT. Encoded protein: CASNPGTGDEKLFF. This sequence joins TRBV4-1 and TRBJ1-4; 10 positions agree with TRBD1. Looked up from germline, CDR1 is MGHRA and CDR2 is YSYEKL. After removal of 7 bases from V and 6 bases from J, the junction contained 5 bases not matched to a gene. The CDR3 spans 14 residues.

The J gene is TRBJ2-3, the V gene TRBV3-1; 7 bases line up with TRBD2. There are 17 residues in the CDR3. V lost 0 bases to trimming and J lost 2 bases; unmatched junction nucleotides: 8. Looked up from germline, CDR1 is LGHDT and CDR2 is YNNKEL (reference sequence). The CDR3 nucleotides read TGTGCCAGCAGCCAAGAGAGGTCCAGCGGGGTCACAGATACGCAGTATTTT. This encodes CASSQERSSGVTDTQYF.

This clonotype was counted between two and nine times. V usage is TRBV7-9 and J usage is TRBJ2-5, with D tentatively TRBD1 (6 bases). This CDR3 comprises 14 residues. V shed 5 bases and J shed 5 bases, with 15 bases lying between them. CDR1 and CDR2 from the germline V gene are SEHNR and FQNEAQ (reference sequence). CDR3 loop: CASSATGARETQYF. The CDR3 DNA follows: TGTGCCAGCAGCGCGACAGGTGCCCGGGAGACCCAGTACTTC.

This clonotype was recorded at least ten times. This sequence joins TRBV7-9 and TRBJ2-7, with D unresolved. This CDR3 is built from 12 residues. Trimming took 0 bases from V and 5 from J, leaving 5 bases between them. Per germline, CDR1 SEHNR and CDR2 FQNEAQ (reference sequence). CDR3 bases: TGTGCCAGCAGCTTAGCTTCCCACGAGCAGTACTTC. Translated, it gives CASSLASHEQYF.